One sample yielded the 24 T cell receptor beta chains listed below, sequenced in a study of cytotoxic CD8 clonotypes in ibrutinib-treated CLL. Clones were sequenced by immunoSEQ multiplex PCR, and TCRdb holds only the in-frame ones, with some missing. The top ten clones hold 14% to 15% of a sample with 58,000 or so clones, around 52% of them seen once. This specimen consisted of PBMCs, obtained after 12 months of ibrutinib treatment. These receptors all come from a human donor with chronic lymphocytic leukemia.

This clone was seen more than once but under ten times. This CDR3 reads CASTPVGKLETQYF. The CDR3 nucleotides read TGTGCCAGCACGCCTGTCGGGAAATTGGAGACCCAGTACTTC. V and J are TRBV6-5 and TRBJ2-5, with D perhaps TRBD2 (5 bases). The length of the CDR3 is 14 residues. The V and J ends lost 7 bases and 5 bases respectively, with 17 bases between them. Germline V gene lookup returns CDR1 MNHEY and CDR2 SVGAGI.

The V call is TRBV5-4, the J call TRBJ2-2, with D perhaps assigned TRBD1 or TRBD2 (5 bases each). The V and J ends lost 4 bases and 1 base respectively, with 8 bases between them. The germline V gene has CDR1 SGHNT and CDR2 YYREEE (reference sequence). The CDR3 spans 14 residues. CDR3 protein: CASSGDLNTGELFF. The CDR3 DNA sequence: TGTGCCAGCAGCGGGGACCTGAACACCGGGGAGCTGTTTTTT. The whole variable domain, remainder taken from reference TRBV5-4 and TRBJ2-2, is ETGVTQSPTHLIKTRGQQVTLRCSSQSGHNTVSWYQQALGQGPQFIFQYYREEENGRGNFPPRFSGLQFPNYSSELNVNALELDDSALYLCASSGDLNTGELFFGEGSRLTVL.

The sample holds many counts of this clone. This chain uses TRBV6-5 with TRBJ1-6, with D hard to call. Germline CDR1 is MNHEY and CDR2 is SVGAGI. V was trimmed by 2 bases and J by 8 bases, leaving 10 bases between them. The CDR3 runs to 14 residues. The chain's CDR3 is CASSYGSRHSPLHF. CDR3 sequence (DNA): TGTGCCAGCAGTTACGGAAGCAGACATTCACCCCTCCACTTT.

The CDR3 region is CASSAGTERSRFGYTF. The CDR3 DNA reads as TGTGCCAGCAGCGCCGGGACAGAGCGATCGAGGTTTGGCTACACCTTC. The genes are TRBV13 and TRBJ1-2, with 7 nucleotides matching TRBD1. This CDR3 has 16 residues. CDR1 PRHDT and CDR2 FYEKMQ come from the germline V gene (reference sequence). The J segment lost 7 bases and the V segment lost 5 bases, leaving 16 bases of the junction unmatched.

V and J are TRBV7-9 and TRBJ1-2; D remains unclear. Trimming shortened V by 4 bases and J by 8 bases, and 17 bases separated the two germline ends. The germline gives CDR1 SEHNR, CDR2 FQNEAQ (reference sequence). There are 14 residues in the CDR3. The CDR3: CASSSDAASGGYTF. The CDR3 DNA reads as TGTGCCAGCAGCTCGGACGCGGCCTCGGGGGGCTACACCTTC.

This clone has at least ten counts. CDR3 sequence: CASKTRGTGNTIYF. Here the CDR3 DNA reads TGTGCCAGCAAAACCCGAGGAACTGGAAACACCATATATTTT. V usage is TRBV6-1 and J usage is TRBJ1-3; D remains unclear. V lost 7 bases and J lost 2, with 12 bases in between. The CDR3 has 14 residues. The germline V gene has CDR1 MNHNS and CDR2 SASEGT.

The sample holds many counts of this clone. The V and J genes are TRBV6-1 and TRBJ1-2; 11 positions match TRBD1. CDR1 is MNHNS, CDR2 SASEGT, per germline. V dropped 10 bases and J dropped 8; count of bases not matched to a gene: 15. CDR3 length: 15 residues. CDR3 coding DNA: TGTGCCATCAGGGTAACCGGGACAGGGGGTAACGGCTACACCTTC. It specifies CAIRVTGTGGNGYTF.

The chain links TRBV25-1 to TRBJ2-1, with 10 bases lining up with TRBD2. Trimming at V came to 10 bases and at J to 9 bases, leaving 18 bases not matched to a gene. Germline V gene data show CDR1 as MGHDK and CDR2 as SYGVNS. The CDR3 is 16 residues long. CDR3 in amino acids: CATLGTAAGGPGEQFF. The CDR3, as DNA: TGTGCCACCCTTGGGACAGCAGCGGGAGGGCCGGGTGAGCAGTTCTTC. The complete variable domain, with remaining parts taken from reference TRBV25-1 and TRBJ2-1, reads EADIYQTPRYLVIGTGKKITLECSQTMGHDKMYWYQQDPGMELHLIHYSYGVNSTEKGDLSSESTVSRIRTEHFPLTLESARPSHTSQYLCATLGTAAGGPGEQFFGPGTRLTVL.

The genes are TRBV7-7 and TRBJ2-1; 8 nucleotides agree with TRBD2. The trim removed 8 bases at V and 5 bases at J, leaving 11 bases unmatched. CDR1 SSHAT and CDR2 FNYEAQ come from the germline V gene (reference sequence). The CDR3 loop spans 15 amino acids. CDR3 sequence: CASADSLAAHNEQFF. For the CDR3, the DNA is TGTGCCAGCGCTGACTCACTAGCGGCCCACAATGAGCAGTTCTTC. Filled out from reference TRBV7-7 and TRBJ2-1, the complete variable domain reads GAGVSQSPRYKVTKRGQDVTLRCDPISSHATLYWYQQALGQGPEFLTYFNYEAQPDKSGLPSDRFSAERPEGSISTLTIQRTEQRDSAMYRCASADSLAAHNEQFFGPGTRLTVL.

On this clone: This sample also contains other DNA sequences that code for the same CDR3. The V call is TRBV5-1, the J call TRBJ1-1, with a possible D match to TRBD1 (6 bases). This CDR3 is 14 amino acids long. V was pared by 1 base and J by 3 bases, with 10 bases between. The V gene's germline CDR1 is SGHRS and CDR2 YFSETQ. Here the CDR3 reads CASSLTGTHTEAFF. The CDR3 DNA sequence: TGCGCCAGCAGCTTGACAGGGACGCACACTGAAGCTTTCTTT.

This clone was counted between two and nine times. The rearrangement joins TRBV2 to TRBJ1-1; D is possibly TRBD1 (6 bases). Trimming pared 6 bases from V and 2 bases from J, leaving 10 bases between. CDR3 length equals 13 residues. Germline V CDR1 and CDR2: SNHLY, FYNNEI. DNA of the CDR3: TGTGCCAGCAGCCGACAGGTTAACACTGAAGCTTTCTTT. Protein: CASSRQVNTEAFF.

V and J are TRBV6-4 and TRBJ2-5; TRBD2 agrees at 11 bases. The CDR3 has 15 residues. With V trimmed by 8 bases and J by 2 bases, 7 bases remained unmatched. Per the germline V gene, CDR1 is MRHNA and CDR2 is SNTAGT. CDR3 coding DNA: TGTGCCAGCTCGCGGATAGCGGGGGGGCAAGAGACCCAGTACTTC. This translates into CASSRIAGGQETQYF.

As DNA, the CDR3 is TGTGCCAGCAGACGATCTACACACGAGCAGTACTTC. The encoded protein is CASRRSTHEQYF. The chain joins TRBV6-5 to TRBJ2-7, with no clear D. CDR1 is MNHEY and CDR2 is SVGAGI in the germline V gene. Trimming pared 6 bases from V and 5 bases from J, leaving 11 bases between. This CDR3 is built from 12 residues.

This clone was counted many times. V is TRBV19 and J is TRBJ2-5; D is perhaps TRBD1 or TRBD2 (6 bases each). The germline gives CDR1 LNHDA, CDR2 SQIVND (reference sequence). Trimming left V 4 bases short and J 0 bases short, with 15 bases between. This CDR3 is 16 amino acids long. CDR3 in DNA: TGTGCCAGTAGTACCGGGGGACAATTATACCAAGAGACCCAGTACTTC. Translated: CASSTGGQLYQETQYF.

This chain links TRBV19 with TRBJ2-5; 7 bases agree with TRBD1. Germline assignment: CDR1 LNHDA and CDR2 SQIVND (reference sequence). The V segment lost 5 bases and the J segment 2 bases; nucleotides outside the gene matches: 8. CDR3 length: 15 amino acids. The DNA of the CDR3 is TGTGCCAGTAGTCCGGGCGACAGGGAGCAAGAGACCCAGTACTTC. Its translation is CASSPGDREQETQYF.

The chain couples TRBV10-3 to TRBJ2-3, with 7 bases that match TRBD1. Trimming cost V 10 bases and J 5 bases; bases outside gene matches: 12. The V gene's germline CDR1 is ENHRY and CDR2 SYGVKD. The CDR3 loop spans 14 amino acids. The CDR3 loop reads CATTGQSSQDTQYF. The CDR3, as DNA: TGTGCCACCACGGGACAGTCCTCACAAGATACGCAGTATTTT.

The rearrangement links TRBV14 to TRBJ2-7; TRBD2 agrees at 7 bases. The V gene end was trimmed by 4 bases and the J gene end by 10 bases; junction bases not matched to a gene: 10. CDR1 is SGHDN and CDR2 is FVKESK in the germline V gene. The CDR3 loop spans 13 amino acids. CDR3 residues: CASSPKGLVVQYF. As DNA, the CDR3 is TGTGCCAGCAGCCCTAAAGGACTAGTCGTACAGTACTTC.

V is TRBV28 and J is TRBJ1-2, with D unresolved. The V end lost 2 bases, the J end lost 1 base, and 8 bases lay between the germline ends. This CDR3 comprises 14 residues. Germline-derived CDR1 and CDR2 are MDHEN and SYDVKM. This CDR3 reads CASSLPRSNYGYTF. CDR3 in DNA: TGTGCCAGCAGTTTACCCAGGAGTAACTATGGCTACACCTTC.

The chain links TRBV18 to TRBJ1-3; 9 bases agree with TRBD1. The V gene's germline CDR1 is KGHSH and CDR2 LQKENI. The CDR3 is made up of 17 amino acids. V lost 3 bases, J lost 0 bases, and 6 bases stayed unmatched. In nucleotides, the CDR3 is TGTGCCAGCTCACCCCCGACAGGGGGTATCTCTGGAAACACCATATATTTT. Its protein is CASSPPTGGISGNTIYF. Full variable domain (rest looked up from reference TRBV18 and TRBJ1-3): NAGVMQNPRHLVRRRGQEARLRCSPMKGHSHVYWYRQLPEEGLKFMVYLQKENIIDESGMPKERFSAEFPKEGPSILRIQQVVRGDSAAYFCASSPPTGGISGNTIYFGEGSWLTVV.

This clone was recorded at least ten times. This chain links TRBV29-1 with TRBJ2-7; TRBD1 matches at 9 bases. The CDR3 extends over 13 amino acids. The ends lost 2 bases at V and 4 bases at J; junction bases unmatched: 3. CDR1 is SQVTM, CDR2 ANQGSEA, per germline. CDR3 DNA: TGCAGCGTTGAAACAGGGGGCGGGTACGAGCAGTACTTC. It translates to CSVETGGGYEQYF.

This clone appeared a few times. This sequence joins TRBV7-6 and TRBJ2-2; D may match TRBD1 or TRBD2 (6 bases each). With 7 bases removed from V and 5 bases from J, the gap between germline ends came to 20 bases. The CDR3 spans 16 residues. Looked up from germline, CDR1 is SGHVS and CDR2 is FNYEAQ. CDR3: CASTGRGRGRTGELFF. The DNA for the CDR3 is TGTGCCAGCACGGGGCGGGGCAGGGGTCGTACCGGGGAGCTGTTTTTT.

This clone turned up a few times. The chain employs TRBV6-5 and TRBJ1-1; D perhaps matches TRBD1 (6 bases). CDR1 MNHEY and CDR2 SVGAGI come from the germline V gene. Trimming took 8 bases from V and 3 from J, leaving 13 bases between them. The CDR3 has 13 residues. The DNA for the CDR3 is TGTGCCAGCGGGGGCAGGGCGTACACTGAAGCTTTCTTT. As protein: CASGGRAYTEAFF.

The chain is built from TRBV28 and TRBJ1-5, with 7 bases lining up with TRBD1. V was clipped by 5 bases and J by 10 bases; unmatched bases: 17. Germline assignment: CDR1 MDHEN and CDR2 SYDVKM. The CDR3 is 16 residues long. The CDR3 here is CASSPPPGQGGKPQHF. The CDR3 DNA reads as TGTGCCAGCAGTCCCCCCCCAGGGCAGGGGGGGAAACCCCAGCATTTT.

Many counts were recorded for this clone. As DNA, the CDR3 is TGTGCCAGCAGCCAAGATCCCGGGGCGAATGAAGCTTTCTTT. Amino acids: CASSQDPGANEAFF. This sequence joins TRBV4-2 and TRBJ1-1; perhaps TRBD1 as D (5 bases). This CDR3 comprises 14 residues. Trimming took 0 bases from V and 7 from J, leaving 12 bases between them. Germline CDR1 and CDR2: LGHNA and YNFKEQ.